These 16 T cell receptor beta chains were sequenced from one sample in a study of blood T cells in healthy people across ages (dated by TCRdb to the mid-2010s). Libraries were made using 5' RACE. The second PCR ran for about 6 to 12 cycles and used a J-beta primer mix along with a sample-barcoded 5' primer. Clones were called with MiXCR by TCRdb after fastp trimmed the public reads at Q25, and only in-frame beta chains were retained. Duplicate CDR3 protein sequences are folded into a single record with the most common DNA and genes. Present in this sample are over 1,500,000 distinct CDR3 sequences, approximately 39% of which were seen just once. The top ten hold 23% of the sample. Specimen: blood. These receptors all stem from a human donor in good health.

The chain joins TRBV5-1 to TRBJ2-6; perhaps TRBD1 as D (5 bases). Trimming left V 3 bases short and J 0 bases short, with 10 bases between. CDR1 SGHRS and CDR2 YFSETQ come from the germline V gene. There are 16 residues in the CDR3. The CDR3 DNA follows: TGCGCCAGCAGCTCCAGGGTCTTCTCTGGGGCCAACGTCCTGACTTTC. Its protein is CASSSRVFSGANVLTF.

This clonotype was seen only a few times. The CDR3 is CASSYGGGRGYEQYF. The CDR3 DNA follows: TGCGCCAGCAGCTACGGAGGGGGCCGAGGGTACGAGCAGTACTTC. The V and J genes are TRBV4-3 and TRBJ2-7, with D perhaps matching TRBD1 (7 bases). The CDR3 contains 15 residues. The V gene lost 5 bases and the J gene lost 4 bases, with 18 bases spanning the gap. CDR1 is LGHNA, CDR2 YSLEER, per germline.

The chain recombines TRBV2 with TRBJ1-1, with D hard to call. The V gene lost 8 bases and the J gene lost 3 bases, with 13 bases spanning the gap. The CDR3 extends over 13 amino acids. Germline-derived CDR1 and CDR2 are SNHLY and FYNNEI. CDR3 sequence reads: CASHKSLDTEAFF. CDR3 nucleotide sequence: TGTGCCAGCCACAAGTCCCTCGACACTGAAGCTTTCTTT.

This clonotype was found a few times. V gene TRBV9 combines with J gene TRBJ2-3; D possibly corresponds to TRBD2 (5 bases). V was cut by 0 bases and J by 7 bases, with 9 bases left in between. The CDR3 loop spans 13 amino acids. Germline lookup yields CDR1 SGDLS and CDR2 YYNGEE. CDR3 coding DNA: TGTGCCAGCAGCGTAGTCGGGGAGAATACGCAGTATTTT. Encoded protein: CASSVVGENTQYF.

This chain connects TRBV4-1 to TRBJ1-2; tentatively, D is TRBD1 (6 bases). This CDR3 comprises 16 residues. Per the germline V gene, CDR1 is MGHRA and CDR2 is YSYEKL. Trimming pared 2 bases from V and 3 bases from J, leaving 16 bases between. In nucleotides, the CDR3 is TGCGCCAGCAGCCAACCGGAGACAGGATTTTACTATGGCTACACCTTC. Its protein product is CASSQPETGFYYGYTF.

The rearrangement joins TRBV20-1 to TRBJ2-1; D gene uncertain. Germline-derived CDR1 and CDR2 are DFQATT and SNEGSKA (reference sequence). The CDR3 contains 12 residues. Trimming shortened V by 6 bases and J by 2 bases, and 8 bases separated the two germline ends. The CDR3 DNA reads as TGCAGTGCCGACGGTACCTACAATGAGCAGTTCTTC. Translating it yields CSADGTYNEQFF.

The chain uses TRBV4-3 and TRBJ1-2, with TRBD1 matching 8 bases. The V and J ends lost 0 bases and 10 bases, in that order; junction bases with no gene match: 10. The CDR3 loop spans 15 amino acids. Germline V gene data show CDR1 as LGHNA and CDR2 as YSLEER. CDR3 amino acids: CASSQEPLAGGVYTF. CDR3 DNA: TGCGCCAGCAGCCAAGAACCTCTGGCAGGGGGCGTCTACACCTTC.

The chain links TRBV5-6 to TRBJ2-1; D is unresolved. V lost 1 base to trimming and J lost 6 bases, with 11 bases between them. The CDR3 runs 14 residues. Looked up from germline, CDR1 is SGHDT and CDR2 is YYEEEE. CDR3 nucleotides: TGTGCCAGCAGCTTGACAGAGACAATCAATGAGCAGTTCTTC. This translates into CASSLTETINEQFF.

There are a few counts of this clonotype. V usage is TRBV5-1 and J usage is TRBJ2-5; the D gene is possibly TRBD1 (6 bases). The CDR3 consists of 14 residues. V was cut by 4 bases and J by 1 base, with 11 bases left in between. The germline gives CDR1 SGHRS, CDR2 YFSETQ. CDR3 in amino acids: CASSGRTVQETQYF. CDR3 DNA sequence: TGCGCCAGCAGCGGGCGGACAGTCCAAGAGACCCAGTACTTC. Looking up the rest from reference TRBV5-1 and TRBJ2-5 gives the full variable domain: KAGVTQTPRYLIKTRGQQVTLSCSPISGHRSVSWYQQTPGQGLQFLFEYFSETQRNKGNFPGRFSGRQFSNSRSEMNVSTLELGDSALYLCASSGRTVQETQYFGPGTRLLVL.

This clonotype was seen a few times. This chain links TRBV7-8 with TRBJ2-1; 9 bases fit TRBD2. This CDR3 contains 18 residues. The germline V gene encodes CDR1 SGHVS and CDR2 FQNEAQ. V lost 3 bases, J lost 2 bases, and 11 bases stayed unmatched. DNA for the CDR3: TGTGCCAGCAGCTTTCCGCTCACTAGCGGGCTTGCCTACAATGAGCAGTTCTTC. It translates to CASSFPLTSGLAYNEQFF.

The CDR3 sequence: CASSLGGRRIEAFF. DNA of the CDR3: TGTGCCAGCAGTTTGGGGGGCCGGAGGATTGAAGCTTTCTTT. The V and J genes are TRBV28 and TRBJ1-1; the D gene is possibly TRBD1 (6 bases). The CDR3 loop spans 14 amino acids. Trimming took 3 bases from V and 7 from J, leaving 15 bases between them. Germline loops: CDR1 MDHEN, CDR2 SYDVKM.

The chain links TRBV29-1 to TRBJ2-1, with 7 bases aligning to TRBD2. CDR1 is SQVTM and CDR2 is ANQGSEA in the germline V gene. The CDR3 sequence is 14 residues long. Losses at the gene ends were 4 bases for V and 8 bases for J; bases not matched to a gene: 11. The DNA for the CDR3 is TGCAGCGTTGCCAGCGGGGATGGGGTCGATGAGCAGTTCTTC. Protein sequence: CSVASGDGVDEQFF.

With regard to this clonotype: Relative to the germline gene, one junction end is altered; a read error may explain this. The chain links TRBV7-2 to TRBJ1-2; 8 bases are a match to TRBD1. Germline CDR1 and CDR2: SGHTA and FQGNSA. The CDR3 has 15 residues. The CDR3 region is CASSPQTGGRNGYTF. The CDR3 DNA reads TGTGCTAGCAGCCCCCAAACAGGGGGGAGGAATGGCTACACCTTC.

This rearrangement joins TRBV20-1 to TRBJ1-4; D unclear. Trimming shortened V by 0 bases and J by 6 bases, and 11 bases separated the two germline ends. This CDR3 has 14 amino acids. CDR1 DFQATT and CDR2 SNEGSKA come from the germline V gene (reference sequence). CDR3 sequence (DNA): TGCAGTGCTAGAGATCGTAAGGAAGATGAAAAACTGTTTTTT. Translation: CSARDRKEDEKLFF.

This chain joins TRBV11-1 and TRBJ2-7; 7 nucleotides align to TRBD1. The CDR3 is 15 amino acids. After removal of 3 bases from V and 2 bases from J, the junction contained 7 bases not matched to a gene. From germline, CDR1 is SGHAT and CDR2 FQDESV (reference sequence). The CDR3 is CASSFSRQGTYEQYF. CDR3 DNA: TGTGCCAGCAGCTTCTCAAGACAGGGTACCTACGAGCAGTACTTC.

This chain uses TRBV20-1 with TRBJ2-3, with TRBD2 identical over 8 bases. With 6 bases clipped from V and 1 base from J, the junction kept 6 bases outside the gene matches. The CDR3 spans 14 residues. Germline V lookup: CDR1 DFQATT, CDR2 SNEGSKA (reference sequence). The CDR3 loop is CSAQPGLGTDTQYF. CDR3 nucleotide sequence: TGCAGTGCACAACCGGGACTAGGCACAGATACGCAGTATTTT.